At least ten counts were recorded for the clone carrying this T cell receptor (beta chain). The sample comes from a study of CD4 and CD8 cells across lung adenocarcinoma regions. TCRdb processed the PCR reads anew with MiXCR; each CDR3 protein has one entry. The sample lists some 27,000 distinct CDR3 sequences, more than 40% occurring once. CDR1 MNHEY and CDR2 SMNVEV come from the germline V gene (reference sequence). CDR3 length equals 15 residues. V was clipped by 5 bases and J by 3 bases, with 15 bases between them. The source material was CD8+ T cells from the center of a lung tumor. The origin of this receptor is a male donor with lung adenocarcinoma. The CD4 and CD8 labels of this study may be unreliable. The rearrangement links TRBV27 to TRBJ2-3, with D possibly called TRBD1 or TRBD2 (5 bases each). The CDR3 loop reads CASSRGLLRTDTQYF. The CDR3 bases are TGTGCCAGCAGTCGGGGCCTTCTGCGGACAGATACGCAGTATTTT.